This T cell receptor beta chain emerged from a study of blood T cells in healthy people across ages. A second PCR of 7 to 11 cycles used a sample-barcoded 5' primer and a J-beta primer mix. TCRdb re-called the 5' RACE reads with MiXCR, one entry per CDR3 protein. This repertoire shows around 1,000,000 distinct CDR3 sequences, approximately 25% found once; its top ten account for approximately 0.71%. This CDR3 has 15 amino acids. V was cut by 6 bases and J by 7 bases, with 21 bases left in between. The donors, healthy Caucasians from Russia, were aged roughly 6 to 100. These same data were also listed under a study on T cells of mothers and their children. As that report states: There were over 9.5 million TCR beta CDR3 reads from each mother and about 3.1 million from each child.

The chain carries TRBV12-3 or TRBV12-4 and TRBJ2-5; D tentatively fits TRBD1 or TRBD2 (5 bases each). The sequenced material came from blood. The receptor comes from a girl under 10 years old in good health. The CDR3 bases are TGTGCCAGCAGCCCTGGGACGGTAAACGCGGGGACCCAGTACTTC. This sequence encodes CASSPGTVNAGTQYF.